The clone carrying this T cell receptor (beta chain) came up a few times. Its antigen is currently unknown. Researchers prepared the TCRbeta library using unique molecular identifiers, the study reports. TCRdb independently ran MiXCR on the PCR reads; one entry per CDR3 protein. The repertoire includes more than 200,000 distinct CDR3 sequences, around 8.4% of them detected once, and less than 40% sits in the top ten. The CDR3 sequence is 14 residues long. Per germline, CDR1 SGDLS and CDR2 YYNGEE. V lost 0 bases, J lost 10 bases, and 5 bases stayed unmatched. This specimen belongs to a study of T-cell reconstitution after alpha-beta-depleted transplantation in children. Study outcomes and limitations: Reportedly, only several hundred clones from non-depleted graft cells drove alpha-beta T-cell counts at about two months. Surviving recipient T cells and thymic progenitors produced the high day-60 TCRbeta diversity seen in some patients. Diversity and T-cell counts at one year after transplant derived mostly from new T cells.

The sample consisted of PBMCs, mostly from graft donor cells, taken 360 days after TCRalphabeta/CD19-depleted stem cell transplant. The sequence derives from a male patient under 10 years old who had a stem cell transplant for acute myeloid leukemia, so the T cells may come from the graft donor. This rearrangement joins TRBV9 to TRBJ2-1; 9 bases are a match to TRBD2. The CDR3 DNA reads as TGTGCCAGCAGCGTAGATAGCGGGAGTGGAGAGCAGTTCTTC. As protein: CASSVDSGSGEQFF.